This T cell receptor beta chain comes out of a study of blood T cell dynamics during melanoma immunotherapy. Broader study findings: PBMC repertoires of eventual disease-control patients split at W3 into clonality or diversity gains.

Details on this clone: The antigen remains undetermined.

Every bulk PBMC sample received the same 350 ng of DNA. Method: immunoSEQ multiplex PCR; TCRdb's copy keeps in-frame clones and lacks some. Found here are roughly 10,000 clones, 88% of them singletons; the top ten hold over 9%. Time point in this sample: pre-treatment baseline. Samples come from before therapy and from week 3 after the first blockade cycle. At 12 weeks after first infusion, RECIST 1.1 defined response for most patients. Source: blood, taken from a patient treated with checkpoint blockade. The TCR was taken from a human donor with melanoma.

CDR3 DNA: TGTGGCGGAGGGACCGGGGAGCTGTTTTTT. Translating it yields CGGGTGELFF. The chain has TRBV7-9 and TRBJ2-2, with a possible D match to TRBD2 (6 bases). Germline CDR1 and CDR2: SEHNR and FQNEAQ (reference sequence). The CDR3 extends over 10 amino acids.